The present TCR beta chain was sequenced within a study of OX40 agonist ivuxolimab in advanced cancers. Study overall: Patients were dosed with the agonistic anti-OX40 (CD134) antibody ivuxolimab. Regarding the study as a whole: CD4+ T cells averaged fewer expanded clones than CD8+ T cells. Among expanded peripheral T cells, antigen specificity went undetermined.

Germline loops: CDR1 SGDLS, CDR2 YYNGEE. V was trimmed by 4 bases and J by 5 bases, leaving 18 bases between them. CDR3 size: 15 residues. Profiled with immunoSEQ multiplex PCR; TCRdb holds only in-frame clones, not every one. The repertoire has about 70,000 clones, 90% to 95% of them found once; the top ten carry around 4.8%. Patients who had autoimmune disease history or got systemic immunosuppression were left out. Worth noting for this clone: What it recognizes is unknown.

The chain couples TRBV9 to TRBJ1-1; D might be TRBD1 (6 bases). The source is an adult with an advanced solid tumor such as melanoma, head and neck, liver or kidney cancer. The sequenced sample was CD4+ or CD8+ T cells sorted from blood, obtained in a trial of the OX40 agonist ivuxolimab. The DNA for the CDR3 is TGTGCCAGCAGCCCCGGGGGGCTCGGGCAGACTGAAGCTTTCTTT. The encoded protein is CASSPGGLGQTEAFF.